This is a list of T cell receptor beta chains from one sample in a study of shared clonotypes between healthy human individuals. Using immunoSEQ multiplex PCR, the repertoire was profiled, and TCRdb retains in-frame clones only, with some absent. The sample lists a few million clones, around 92% occurring once. Sequenced sample: naive CD4+ T cells from PBMCs. These receptor sequences come from a man between 18 and 29 years old in good health. Some clones in this sample may be carry-over from other donors' samples. Both conserved end residues are part of each CDR3. A D gene is named only where the DNA matches it firmly. The size entry is marked missing in some rows and otherwise reads once, few, many or a size class.

v_gene,abundance,d_gene,j_gene,CDR3aa,CDR3nt
TRBV5-1,.,TRBD1,TRBJ1-5,CASSLGAVGGTEPQHF,TGCGCCAGCAGCTTGGGGGCCGTAGGGGGCACGGAGCCCCAGCATTTT
TRBV5-1,.,.,TRBJ1-1,CASSSPGRNTEAFF,TGCGCCAGCAGCTCCCCGGGAAGGAACACTGAAGCTTTCTTT
TRBV7-6,.,.,TRBJ2-3,CASSLSTRDSDTQYF,TGTGCCAGCAGCTTAAGCACTCGGGACTCAGATACGCAGTATTTT
TRBV30,few,.,TRBJ1-2,CAWSVSVIYGYTF,TGTGCCTGGAGTGTTTCCGTAATCTATGGCTACACCTTC
TRBV4-2,.,.,TRBJ1-1,CASSQDIRENTEAFF,TGTGCCAGCAGCCAAGACATCAGGGAAAACACTGAAGCTTTCTTT
TRBV5-4,.,TRBD2,TRBJ2-1,CASSWEGGRSYNEQFF,TGTGCCAGCAGCTGGGAGGGCGGGCGGTCCTACAATGAGCAGTTCTTC
TRBV2,.,TRBD1,TRBJ1-2,CASKLDRVGYGYTF,TGTGCCAGCAAATTGGACAGGGTCGGCTATGGCTACACCTTC
TRBV28,.,.,TRBJ2-4,CASSHQLTPGTGPQNIQYF,TGTGCCAGCAGTCATCAACTGACCCCCGGGACCGGGCCTCAAAACATTCAGTACTTC
TRBV28,.,.,TRBJ2-3,CGARLPSTDTQYF,TGTGGGGCCCGGCTTCCTAGCACAGATACGCAGTATTTT
TRBV7-2,.,TRBD2,TRBJ2-7,CASSHTGTGTSGSLFEQYF,TGTGCCAGCAGCCACACCGGGACAGGCACTAGCGGGAGCCTTTTCGAGCAGTACTTC
TRBV7-2,.,.,TRBJ2-6,CASSSPAVSGANVLTF,TGTGCCAGCAGCTCTCCCGCGGTATCTGGGGCCAACGTCCTGACTTTC